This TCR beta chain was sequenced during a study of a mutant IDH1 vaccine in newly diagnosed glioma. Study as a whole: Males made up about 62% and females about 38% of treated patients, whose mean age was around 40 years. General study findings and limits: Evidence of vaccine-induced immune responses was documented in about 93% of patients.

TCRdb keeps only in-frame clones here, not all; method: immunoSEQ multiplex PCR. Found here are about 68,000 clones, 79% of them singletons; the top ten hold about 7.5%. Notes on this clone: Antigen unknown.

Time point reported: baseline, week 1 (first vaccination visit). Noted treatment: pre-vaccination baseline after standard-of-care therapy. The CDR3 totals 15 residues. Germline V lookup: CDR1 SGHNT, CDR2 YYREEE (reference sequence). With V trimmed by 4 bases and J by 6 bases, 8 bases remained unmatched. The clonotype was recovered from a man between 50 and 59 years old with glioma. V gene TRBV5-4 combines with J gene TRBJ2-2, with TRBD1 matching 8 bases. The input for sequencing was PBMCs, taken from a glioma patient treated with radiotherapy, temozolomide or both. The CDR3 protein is CASSPGTGYSGELFF. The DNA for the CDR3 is TGTGCCAGCAGCCCCGGGACAGGATATTCCGGGGAGCTGTTTTTT.